This record looks at one T cell receptor beta chain sequence and its context. Its antigen remains unknown. The sample is drawn from a study of shared clonotypes between healthy human individuals. Looking at the study overall: Each donor's CD4 naive and CD4 memory cells filled three plates apiece, CD8 naive two, and CD8 memory one. Regarding the study as a whole: In the sorted subsets, rarefaction showed sequencing was incomplete despite large depth.

The V end was cut by 0 bases, the J end by 6 bases, with 7 bases between. This CDR3 contains 14 residues. Germline CDR1 reads SGHRS; CDR2 reads YFSETQ. Each replicate PCR on the sorted subsets used 200 ng DNA (approximately 33,000 T cell genomes). Sequencing used immunoSEQ multiplex PCR; TCRdb keeps in-frame clones, though not all of them. Among some 2,500,000 clones listed, 85% to 95% were seen once. The receptor's source is a man aged 18 to 30 in good health. Some clones in this sample may be carry-over from other donors' samples. The rearrangement links TRBV5-1 to TRBJ1-6; D may be TRBD1 (5 bases). Sequenced: naive CD4+ T cells from PBMCs. Regarding subset: CD45RA+ positively selected. The CDR3 is CASSLGRVNSPLHF. The CDR3 DNA reads as TGCGCCAGCAGCTTGGGCAGGGTTAATTCACCCCTCCACTTT. Looking up the rest from reference TRBV5-1 and TRBJ1-6 gives the full variable domain: KAGVTQTPRYLIKTRGQQVTLSCSPISGHRSVSWYQQTPGQGLQFLFEYFSETQRNKGNFPGRFSGRQFSNSRSEMNVSTLELGDSALYLCASSLGRVNSPLHFGNGTRLTVT.